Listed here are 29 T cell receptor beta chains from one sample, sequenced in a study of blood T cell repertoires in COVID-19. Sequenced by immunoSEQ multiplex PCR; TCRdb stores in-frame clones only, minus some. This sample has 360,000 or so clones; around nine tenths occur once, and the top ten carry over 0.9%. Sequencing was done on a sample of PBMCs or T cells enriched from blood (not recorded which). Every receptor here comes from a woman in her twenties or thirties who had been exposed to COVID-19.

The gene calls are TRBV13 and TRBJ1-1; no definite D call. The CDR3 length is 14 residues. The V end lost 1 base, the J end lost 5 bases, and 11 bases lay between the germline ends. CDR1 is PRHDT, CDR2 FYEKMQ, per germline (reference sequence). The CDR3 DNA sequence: TGTGCCAGCAGCTTAGATGTTGTTCGGACTGAAGCTTTCTTT. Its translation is CASSLDVVRTEAFF.

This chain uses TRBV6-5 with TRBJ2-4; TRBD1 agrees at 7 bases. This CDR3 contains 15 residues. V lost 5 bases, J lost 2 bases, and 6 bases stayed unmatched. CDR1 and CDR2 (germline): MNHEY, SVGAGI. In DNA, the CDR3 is TGTGCCAGCAGTCCACGGGACAGTCCCAAAAACATTCAGTACTTC. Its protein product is CASSPRDSPKNIQYF.

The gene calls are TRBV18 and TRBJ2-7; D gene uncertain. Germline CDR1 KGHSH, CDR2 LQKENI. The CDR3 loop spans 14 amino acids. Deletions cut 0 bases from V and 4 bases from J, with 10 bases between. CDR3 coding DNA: TGTGCCAGCTCACCACCAAGCCTGGAGTACGAGCAGTACTTC. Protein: CASSPPSLEYEQYF.

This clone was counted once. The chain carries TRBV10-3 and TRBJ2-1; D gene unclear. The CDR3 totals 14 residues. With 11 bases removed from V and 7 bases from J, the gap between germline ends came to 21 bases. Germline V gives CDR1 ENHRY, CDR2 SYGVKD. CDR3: CASLAQELGNEQFF. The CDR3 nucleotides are TGTGCCTCCCTGGCCCAGGAATTAGGTAATGAGCAGTTCTTC.

CDR3 region: CASSFGTNLTDTQYF. The CDR3 nucleotides read TGTGCCAGCAGCTTTGGGACAAATTTGACAGATACGCAGTATTTT. The J gene is TRBJ2-3, the V gene TRBV5-6; the D gene is possibly TRBD1 (6 bases). Germline CDR1 is SGHDT and CDR2 is YYEEEE. Deletions cut 2 bases from V and 3 bases from J, with 13 bases between. The CDR3 sequence is 15 residues long.

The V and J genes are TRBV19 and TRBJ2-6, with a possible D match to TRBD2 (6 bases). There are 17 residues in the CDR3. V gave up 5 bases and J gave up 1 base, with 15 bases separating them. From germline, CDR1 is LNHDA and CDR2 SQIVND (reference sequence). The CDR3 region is CASSSQSGLSGANVLTF. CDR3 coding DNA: TGTGCCAGTAGTTCACAATCGGGACTTTCTGGGGCCAACGTCCTGACTTTC.

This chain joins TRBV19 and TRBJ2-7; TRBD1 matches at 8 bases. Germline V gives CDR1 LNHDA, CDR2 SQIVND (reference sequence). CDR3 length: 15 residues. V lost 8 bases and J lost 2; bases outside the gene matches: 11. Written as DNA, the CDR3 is TGTGCCAGTGGCCGATCAGGGGGCGAGACCTACGAGCAGTACTTC. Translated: CASGRSGGETYEQYF. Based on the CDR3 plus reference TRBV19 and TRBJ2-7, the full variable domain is DGGITQSPKYLFRKEGQNVTLSCEQNLNHDAMYWYRQDPGQGLRLIYYSQIVNDFQKGDIAEGYSVSREKKESFPLTVTSAQKNPTAFYLCASGRSGGETYEQYFGPGTRLTVT.

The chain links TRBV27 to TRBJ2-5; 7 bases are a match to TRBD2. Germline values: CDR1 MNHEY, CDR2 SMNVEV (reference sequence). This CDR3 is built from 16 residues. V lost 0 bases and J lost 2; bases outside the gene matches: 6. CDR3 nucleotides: TGTGCCAGCAGTTTATCGATGGGGGGGGATCAAGAGACCCAGTACTTC. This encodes CASSLSMGGDQETQYF.

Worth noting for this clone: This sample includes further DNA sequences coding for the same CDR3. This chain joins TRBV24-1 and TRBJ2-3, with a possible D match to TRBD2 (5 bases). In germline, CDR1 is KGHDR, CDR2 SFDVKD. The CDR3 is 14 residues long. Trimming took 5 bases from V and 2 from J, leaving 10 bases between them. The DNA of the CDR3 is TGTGCCACCAGTGTGGGCGGGTCCACAGATACGCAGTATTTT. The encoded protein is CATSVGGSTDTQYF.

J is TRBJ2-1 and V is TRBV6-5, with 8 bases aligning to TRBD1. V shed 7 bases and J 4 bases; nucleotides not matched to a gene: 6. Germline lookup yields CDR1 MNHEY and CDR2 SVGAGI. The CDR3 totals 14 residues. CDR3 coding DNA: TGTGCCAGCATTCGGGACAGGAGGTACAATGAGCAGTTCTTC. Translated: CASIRDRRYNEQFF.

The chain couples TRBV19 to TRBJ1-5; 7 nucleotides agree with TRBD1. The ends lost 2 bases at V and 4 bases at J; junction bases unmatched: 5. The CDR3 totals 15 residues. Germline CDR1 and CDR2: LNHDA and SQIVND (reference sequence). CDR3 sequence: CASSIKTGRNQPQHF. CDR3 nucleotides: TGTGCCAGTAGTATAAAGACAGGGAGAAATCAGCCCCAGCATTTT.

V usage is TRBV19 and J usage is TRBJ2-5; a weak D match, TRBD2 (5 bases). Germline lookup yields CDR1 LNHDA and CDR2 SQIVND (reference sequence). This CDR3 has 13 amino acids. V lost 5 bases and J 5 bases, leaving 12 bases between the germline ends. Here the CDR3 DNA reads TGTGCCAGTAGTGTAGTCGGGGTTGAGACCCAGTACTTC. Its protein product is CASSVVGVETQYF.

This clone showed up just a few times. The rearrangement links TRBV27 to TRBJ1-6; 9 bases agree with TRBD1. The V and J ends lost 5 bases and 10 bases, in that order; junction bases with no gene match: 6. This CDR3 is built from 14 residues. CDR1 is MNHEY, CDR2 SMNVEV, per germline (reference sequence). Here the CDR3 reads CASSRDRVQSPLHF. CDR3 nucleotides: TGTGCCAGCAGTCGGGACAGGGTTCAATCACCCCTCCACTTT.

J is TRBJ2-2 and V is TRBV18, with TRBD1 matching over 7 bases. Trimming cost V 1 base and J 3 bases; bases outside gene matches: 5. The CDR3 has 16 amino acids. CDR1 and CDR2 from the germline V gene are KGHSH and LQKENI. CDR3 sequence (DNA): TGTGCCAGCTCACCACGGCAGGGGGTGGACACCGGGGAGCTGTTTTTT. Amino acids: CASSPRQGVDTGELFF. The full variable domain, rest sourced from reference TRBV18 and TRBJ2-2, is NAGVMQNPRHLVRRRGQEARLRCSPMKGHSHVYWYRQLPEEGLKFMVYLQKENIIDESGMPKERFSAEFPKEGPSILRIQQVVRGDSAAYFCASSPRQGVDTGELFFGEGSRLTVL.

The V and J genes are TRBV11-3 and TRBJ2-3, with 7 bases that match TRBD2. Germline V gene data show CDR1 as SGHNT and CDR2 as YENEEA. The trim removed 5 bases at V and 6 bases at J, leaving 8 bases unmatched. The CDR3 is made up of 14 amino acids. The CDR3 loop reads CASSRWPSGDTQYF. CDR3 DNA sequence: TGTGCCAGCAGCCGCTGGCCTAGCGGCGATACGCAGTATTTT. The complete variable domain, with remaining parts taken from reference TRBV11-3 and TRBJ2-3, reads EAGVVQSPRYKIIEKKQPVAFWCNPISGHNTLYWYLQNLGQGPELLIRYENEEAVDDSQLPKDRFSAERLKGVDSTLKIQPAELGDSAVYLCASSRWPSGDTQYFGPGTRLTVL.

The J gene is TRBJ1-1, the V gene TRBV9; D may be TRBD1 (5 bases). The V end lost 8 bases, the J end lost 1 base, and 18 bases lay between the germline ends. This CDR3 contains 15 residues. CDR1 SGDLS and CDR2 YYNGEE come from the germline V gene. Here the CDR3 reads CASQQTAGSNTEAFF. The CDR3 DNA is TGTGCCAGTCAACAAACGGCAGGGTCGAACACTGAAGCTTTCTTT.

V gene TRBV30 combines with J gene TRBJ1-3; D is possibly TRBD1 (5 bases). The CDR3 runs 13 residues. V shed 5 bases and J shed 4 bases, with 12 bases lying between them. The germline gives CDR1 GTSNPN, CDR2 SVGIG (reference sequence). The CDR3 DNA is TGTGCCTGGGGGCGACAGACGGGAAACACCATATATTTT. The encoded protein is CAWGRQTGNTIYF.

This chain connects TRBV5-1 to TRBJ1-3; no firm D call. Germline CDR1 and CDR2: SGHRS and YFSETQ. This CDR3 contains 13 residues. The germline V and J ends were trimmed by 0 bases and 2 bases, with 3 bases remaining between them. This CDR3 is CASSLATGNTIYF. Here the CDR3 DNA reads TGCGCCAGCAGCTTGGCAACTGGAAACACCATATATTTT.

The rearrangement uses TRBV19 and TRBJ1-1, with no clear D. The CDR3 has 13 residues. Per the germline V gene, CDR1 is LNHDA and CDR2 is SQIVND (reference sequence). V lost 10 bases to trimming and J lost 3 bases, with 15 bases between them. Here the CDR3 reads CATTLRRDTEAFF. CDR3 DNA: TGTGCCACTACATTGCGCCGGGACACTGAAGCTTTCTTT.

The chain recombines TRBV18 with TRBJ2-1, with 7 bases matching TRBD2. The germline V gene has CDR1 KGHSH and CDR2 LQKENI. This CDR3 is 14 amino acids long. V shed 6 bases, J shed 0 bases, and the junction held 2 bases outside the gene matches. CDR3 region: CASSGGGSYNEQFF. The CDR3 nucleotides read TGTGCCAGCTCGGGGGGGGGCTCCTACAATGAGCAGTTCTTC.

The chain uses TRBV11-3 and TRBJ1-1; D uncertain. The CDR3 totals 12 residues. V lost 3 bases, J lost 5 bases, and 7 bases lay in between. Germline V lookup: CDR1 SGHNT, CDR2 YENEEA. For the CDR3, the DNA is TGTGCCAGCAGCTTCTCCCCGACTGAAGCTTTCTTT. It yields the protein CASSFSPTEAFF.

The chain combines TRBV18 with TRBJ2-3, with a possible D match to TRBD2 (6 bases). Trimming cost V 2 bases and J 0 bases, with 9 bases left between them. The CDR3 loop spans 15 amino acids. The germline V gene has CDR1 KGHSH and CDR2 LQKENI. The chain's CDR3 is CASSPRRDSTDTQYF. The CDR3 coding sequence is TGTGCCAGCTCACCAAGGCGGGATAGCACAGATACGCAGTATTTT.

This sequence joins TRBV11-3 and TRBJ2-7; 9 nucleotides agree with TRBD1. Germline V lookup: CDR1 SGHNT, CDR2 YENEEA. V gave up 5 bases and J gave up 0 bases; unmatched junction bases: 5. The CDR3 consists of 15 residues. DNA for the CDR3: TGTGCCAGCAGCCGGGGGACAGGGAGCTCCTACGAGCAGTACTTC. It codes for CASSRGTGSSYEQYF. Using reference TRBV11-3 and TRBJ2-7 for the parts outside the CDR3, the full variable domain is EAGVVQSPRYKIIEKKQPVAFWCNPISGHNTLYWYLQNLGQGPELLIRYENEEAVDDSQLPKDRFSAERLKGVDSTLKIQPAELGDSAVYLCASSRGTGSSYEQYFGPGTRLTVT.

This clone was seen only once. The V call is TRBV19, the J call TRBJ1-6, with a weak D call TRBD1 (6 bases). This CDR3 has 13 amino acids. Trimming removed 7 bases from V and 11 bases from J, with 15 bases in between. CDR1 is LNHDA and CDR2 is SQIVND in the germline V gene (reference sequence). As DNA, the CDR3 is TGTGCCAGTAAGGGATCGGGACACCCACCCCTCCACTTT. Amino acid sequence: CASKGSGHPPLHF.

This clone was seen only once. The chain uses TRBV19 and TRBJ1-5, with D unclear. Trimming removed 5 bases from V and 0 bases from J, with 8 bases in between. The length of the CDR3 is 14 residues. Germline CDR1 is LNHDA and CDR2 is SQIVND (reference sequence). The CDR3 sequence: CASSELNSNQPQHF. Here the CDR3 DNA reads TGTGCCAGTAGTGAGTTAAATAGCAATCAGCCCCAGCATTTT.

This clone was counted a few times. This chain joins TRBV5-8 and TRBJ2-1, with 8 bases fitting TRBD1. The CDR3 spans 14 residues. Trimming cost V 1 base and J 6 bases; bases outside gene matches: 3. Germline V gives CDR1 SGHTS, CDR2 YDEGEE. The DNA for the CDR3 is TGTGCCAGCAGCTTGCCACAGGGGGGCAATGAGCAGTTCTTC. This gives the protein CASSLPQGGNEQFF.

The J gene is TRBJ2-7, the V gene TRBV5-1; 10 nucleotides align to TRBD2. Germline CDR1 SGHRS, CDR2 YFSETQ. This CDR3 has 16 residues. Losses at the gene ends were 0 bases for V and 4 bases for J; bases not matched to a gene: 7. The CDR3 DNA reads TGCGCCAGCAGCTTGGGTGGGCTAGCGGGAGAATACGAGCAGTACTTC. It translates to CASSLGGLAGEYEQYF.

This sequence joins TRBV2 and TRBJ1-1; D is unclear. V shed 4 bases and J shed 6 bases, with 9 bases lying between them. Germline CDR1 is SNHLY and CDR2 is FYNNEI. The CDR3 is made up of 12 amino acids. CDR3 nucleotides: TGTGCCAGCAGTGCCGACATAGCTGAAGCTTTCTTT. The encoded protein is CASSADIAEAFF.

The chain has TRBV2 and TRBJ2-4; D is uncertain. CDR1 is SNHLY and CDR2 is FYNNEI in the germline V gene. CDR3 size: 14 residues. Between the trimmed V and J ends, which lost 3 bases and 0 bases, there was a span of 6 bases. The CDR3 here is CASSDPGAKNIQYF. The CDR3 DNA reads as TGTGCCAGCAGTGATCCGGGAGCCAAAAACATTCAGTACTTC.